The 27 T cell receptor beta chains in this list originate from one sample, sequenced in a study of blood T cells in healthy people across ages. With a J-beta primer mix and a sample-barcoded 5' primer, a second PCR ran roughly 6 to 12 cycles. TCRdb re-analysed the 5' RACE reads in MiXCR, keeping a single row per CDR3 protein. Altogether 760,000 or so distinct CDR3 sequences are present, 25% being singletons, with the ten largest covering 9.4%. The sample also formed part of further work on T cells of mothers and their children.

The specimen was blood. These TCRs come from a boy between 10 and 17 years old in good health.

The J gene is TRBJ1-4, the V gene TRBV4-3; D unresolved. Between the trimmed V and J ends, which lost 3 bases and 5 bases, there was a span of 13 bases. This CDR3 contains 15 residues. Germline CDR1 reads LGHNA; CDR2 reads YSLEER. CDR3 in amino acids: CASSHRTGLNEKLFF. CDR3 bases: TGCGCCAGCAGCCACCGGACTGGACTCAATGAAAAACTGTTTTTT.

The chain has TRBV4-2 and TRBJ2-2, with 7 bases matching TRBD2. There are 17 residues in the CDR3. CDR1 is LGHNA and CDR2 is YNFKEQ in the germline V gene. Trimming at V came to 0 bases and at J to 6 bases, leaving 10 bases not matched to a gene. The CDR3 coding sequence is TGTGCCAGCAGCCAAGATGGACTAGTTATGGGTCCCGGGGAGCTGTTTTTT. Protein product: CASSQDGLVMGPGELFF.

CDR3 coding DNA: TGTGCCAGCTCTCCAACTTGGGGACAGGGCGGAGAGACCCAGTACTTC. Translated: CASSPTWGQGGETQYF. The J gene is TRBJ2-5, the V gene TRBV18; 9 bases line up with TRBD1. This CDR3 is built from 16 residues. The V gene end was trimmed by 6 bases and the J gene end by 4 bases; junction bases not matched to a gene: 12. CDR1 KGHSH and CDR2 LQKENI come from the germline V gene.

In nucleotides, the CDR3 is TGCAGTGCCCCCACGGGACATCCCAGAGATACGCAGTATTTT. Translating it yields CSAPTGHPRDTQYF. The chain has TRBV20-1 and TRBJ2-3; possibly TRBD1 for D (6 bases). Germline V gene lookup returns CDR1 DFQATT and CDR2 SNEGSKA (reference sequence). Trimming removed 6 bases from V and 5 bases from J, with 18 bases in between. This CDR3 has 14 residues.

The chain employs TRBV25-1 and TRBJ2-2; D perhaps matches TRBD2 (5 bases). The germline V and J ends were trimmed by 4 bases and 3 bases, with 12 bases remaining between them. Germline V gene sequence: CDR1 MGHDK, CDR2 SYGVNS. The CDR3 has 15 residues. The CDR3 loop is CASSVRVADTGELFF. The CDR3 DNA follows: TGTGCCAGCAGTGTGCGGGTAGCAGACACCGGGGAGCTGTTTTTT. The entire variable domain, with the rest obtained from reference TRBV25-1 and TRBJ2-2, is as follows: EADIYQTPRYLVIGTGKKITLECSQTMGHDKMYWYQQDPGMELHLIHYSYGVNSTEKGDLSSESTVSRIRTEHFPLTLESARPSHTSQYLCASSVRVADTGELFFGEGSRLTVL.

The rearrangement joins TRBV3-1 to TRBJ2-7; D is tentatively TRBD1 or TRBD2 (5 bases each). Per germline, CDR1 LGHDT and CDR2 YNNKEL (reference sequence). The CDR3 is 15 amino acids. V gave up 1 base and J gave up 2 bases, with 12 bases separating them. The DNA of the CDR3 is TGTGCCAGCAGCCAAGTTTCCGGGGCTGCCTACGAGCAGTACTTC. Protein: CASSQVSGAAYEQYF.

A few counts support this clonotype. This chain joins TRBV7-9 and TRBJ2-5, with 7 bases identical to TRBD1. The V and J ends lost 0 bases and 1 base, in that order; junction bases with no gene match: 5. The V gene's germline CDR1 is SEHNR and CDR2 FQNEAQ (reference sequence). The CDR3 runs 16 residues. CDR3 amino acids: CASSLAGGTAQETQYF. CDR3 sequence (DNA): TGTGCCAGCAGCTTAGCGGGTGGGACAGCCCAAGAGACCCAGTACTTC.

This clonotype was seen a handful of times. V gene TRBV4-2 combines with J gene TRBJ2-3; D is unclear. In germline, CDR1 is LGHNA, CDR2 YNFKEQ. Trimming shortened V by 0 bases and J by 4 bases, and 14 bases separated the two germline ends. This CDR3 contains 16 residues. DNA of the CDR3: TGTGCCAGCAGCCAAGACTGGACCCTGGGGTCAGATACGCAGTATTTT. It encodes CASSQDWTLGSDTQYF.

This clonotype occurred a few times. The CDR3, as DNA: TGTGCCAGCAGCTTAGCGAGGCAGGGCTACGAGCAGTACTTC. It translates to CASSLARQGYEQYF. V gene TRBV7-2 combines with J gene TRBJ2-7; tentative D call: TRBD1 (5 bases). This CDR3 has 14 amino acids. From germline, CDR1 is SGHTA and CDR2 FQGNSA. V dropped 0 bases and J dropped 3 bases, with 9 bases sitting between them.

The chain uses TRBV6-5 and TRBJ2-5, with 8 nucleotides matching TRBD1. The trim removed 2 bases at V and 1 base at J, leaving 9 bases unmatched. Germline V gene lookup returns CDR1 MNHEY and CDR2 SVGAGI. This CDR3 has 17 amino acids. CDR3 residues: CASSYAGDRSPQETQYF. The CDR3 DNA follows: TGTGCCAGCAGTTACGCCGGGGACAGGAGCCCCCAAGAGACCCAGTACTTC.

This clonotype was observed once. This chain links TRBV9 with TRBJ2-1, with TRBD2 matching 13 bases. The CDR3 is 19 residues long. Germline-derived CDR1 and CDR2 are SGDLS and YYNGEE. The J segment lost 9 bases and the V segment lost 5 bases, leaving 20 bases of the junction unmatched. The CDR3 bases are TGTGCCAGCAGTCCGACCGGGACTAGCGGGGAAACTAAGGGGTTTGAGCAGTTCTTC. Translation: CASSPTGTSGETKGFEQFF.

This clonotype was counted between two and nine times. The CDR3 here is CASSLEGGPAAGELFF. In DNA, the CDR3 is TGTGCCAGCAGCTTAGAAGGAGGGCCCGCCGCCGGGGAGCTGTTTTTT. This chain joins TRBV11-2 and TRBJ2-2; a weak D match, TRBD2 (6 bases). The CDR3 consists of 16 residues. With 0 bases removed from V and 6 bases from J, the gap between germline ends came to 14 bases. CDR1 SGHAT and CDR2 FQNNGV come from the germline V gene.

This clonotype has only one observation. The J gene is TRBJ2-5, the V gene TRBV20-1; D uncertain. The DNA end is more similar to TRBJ2-7, so the J call may be wrong. Per germline, CDR1 DFQATT and CDR2 SNEGSKA (reference sequence). The CDR3 covers 14 residues. CDR3 nucleotides: TGCAGTGCTAGGAGCCCCCTAAGCTCCTACGAGCAGTACTTC. This translates into CSARSPLSSYEQYF.

This clonotype was counted only a few times. The chain combines TRBV2 with TRBJ2-5, with D tentatively TRBD2 (6 bases). This CDR3 is 13 amino acids long. With 8 bases removed from V and 0 bases from J, the gap between germline ends came to 10 bases. Germline V gives CDR1 SNHLY, CDR2 FYNNEI. The CDR3 DNA follows: TGTGCCAGCGCGGGGAGGTACCAAGAGACCCAGTACTTC. It encodes CASAGRYQETQYF.

The chain couples TRBV5-1 to TRBJ2-1, with D uncertain. The end of the DNA fits TRBJ2-7 better, so the J call may be wrong. The CDR3 contains 15 residues. Per germline, CDR1 SGHRS and CDR2 YFSETQ. CDR3 loop: CASSFKSLSSYEQYF. The CDR3 nucleotides read TGCGCCAGCAGCTTTAAGTCGCTGAGCTCCTACGAGCAGTACTTC.

The V gene is TRBV20-1, the J gene TRBJ1-1, with TRBD1 as a possible D gene (5 bases). The V gene's germline CDR1 is DFQATT and CDR2 SNEGSKA (reference sequence). Trimming pared 7 bases from V and 1 base from J, leaving 13 bases between. CDR3 size: 13 residues. The CDR3 is CSVSRDGNTEAFF. For the CDR3, the DNA is TGCAGTGTAAGCCGGGACGGGAACACTGAAGCTTTCTTT.

This clonotype occurred a few times. The chain recombines TRBV12-3 or TRBV12-4 with TRBJ2-5; D unclear. The end of the DNA aligns better with TRBJ2-1, so the J call may be wrong. The CDR3 extends over 13 amino acids. For the CDR3, the DNA is TGTGCCAGCAGCCCCCCCGGGTACTATGAGCAGTTCTTC. Translating gives CASSPPGYYEQFF.

V gene TRBV20-1 combines with J gene TRBJ2-5; 7 nucleotides match TRBD1. From germline, CDR1 is DFQATT and CDR2 SNEGSKA (reference sequence). The CDR3 is made up of 12 amino acids. Trimming removed 4 bases from V and 5 bases from J; junction bases left unmatched: 4. CDR3 residues: CSATRQGETQYF. The CDR3 DNA reads as TGCAGTGCTACCCGACAGGGTGAGACCCAGTACTTC.

In this sample, this clonotype turned up a few times. The chain has TRBV3-1 and TRBJ2-7; possibly TRBD2 for D (5 bases). CDR1 LGHDT and CDR2 YNNKEL come from the germline V gene (reference sequence). Trimming removed 3 bases at V and 7 bases at J, with 13 bases between. The CDR3 length is 13 residues. The CDR3 spells CASSHPGWREQYF. The DNA for the CDR3 is TGTGCCAGCAGCCATCCCGGATGGAGGGAGCAGTACTTC.

The rearrangement uses TRBV28 and TRBJ2-5, with 13 bases aligning to TRBD2. From germline, CDR1 is MDHEN and CDR2 SYDVKM. The CDR3 totals 16 residues. V was pared by 5 bases and J by 4 bases, with 7 bases of the junction left unmatched. The DNA for the CDR3 is TGTGCCAGCAGTCCGGGACTAGCGGGACAGGGAGAGACCCAGTACTTC. Amino acids: CASSPGLAGQGETQYF.

This clonotype has a handful of counts. The rearrangement joins TRBV7-2 to TRBJ1-3; D is perhaps TRBD1 (6 bases). The CDR3 extends over 15 amino acids. Looked up from germline, CDR1 is SGHTA and CDR2 is FQGNSA. V gave up 3 bases and J gave up 8 bases, with 17 bases separating them. The CDR3 nucleotides are TGTGCCAGCAGCTTGAGGGGGGGCACCCGTGACACCATATATTTT. It translates to CASSLRGGTRDTIYF.

The rearrangement uses TRBV18 and TRBJ1-1; D ambiguous. V lost 2 bases and J lost 7, with 17 bases in between. The CDR3 covers 15 residues. Per the germline V gene, CDR1 is KGHSH and CDR2 is LQKENI. The CDR3 bases are TGTGCCAGCTCACCATCTATTGACGACCGCCATGAAGCTTTCTTT. As protein: CASSPSIDDRHEAFF.

This CDR3 is CSVLREAQYF. The CDR3 DNA reads as TGCAGCGTCTTGAGGGAAGCCCAGTACTTC. The V gene is TRBV29-1, the J gene TRBJ2-5; weak D call: TRBD2 (5 bases). V lost 6 bases and J lost 9, with 11 bases in between. The CDR3 runs to 10 residues. Germline-derived CDR1 and CDR2 are SQVTM and ANQGSEA.

This chain uses TRBV29-1 with TRBJ1-2; 9 bases match TRBD1. J was trimmed by 11 bases and V by 7 bases; bases with no gene match: 8. This CDR3 comprises 11 residues. Germline CDR1 is SQVTM and CDR2 is ANQGSEA. In DNA form, the CDR3 reads TGCAGCGGATTGGACAGGGGCAGTTACACCTTC. Residues: CSGLDRGSYTF.

The chain is built from TRBV4-1 and TRBJ2-3, with 8 bases lining up with TRBD2. The CDR3 length is 18 residues. The V and J ends lost 1 base and 1 base, in that order; junction bases with no gene match: 10. Looked up from germline, CDR1 is MGHRA and CDR2 is YSYEKL. The CDR3, as DNA: TGCGCCAGCAGCCAAGTAGGCGGGAGGAGGGGTGGCACAGATACGCAGTATTTT. Translation: CASSQVGGRRGGTDTQYF.

This clonotype turned up a few times. The chain is built from TRBV12-3 or TRBV12-4 and TRBJ1-4; possibly TRBD1 for D (5 bases). The CDR3 is made up of 14 amino acids. With 3 bases removed from V and 7 bases from J, the gap between germline ends came to 12 bases. Here the CDR3 reads CASSFAGWGEKLFF. The CDR3 DNA is TGTGCCAGCAGTTTCGCAGGGTGGGGTGAAAAACTGTTTTTT.

In this sample, this clonotype turned up a few times. The chain recombines TRBV28 with TRBJ2-7; no clear D gene. This CDR3 is 14 amino acids long. Germline CDR1 and CDR2: MDHEN and SYDVKM. V was clipped by 5 bases and J by 5 bases, with 16 bases between them. The CDR3 reads CASSPLSSLDEQYF. The CDR3 nucleotides read TGTGCCAGCAGTCCCCTATCCAGCTTAGACGAGCAGTACTTC. Combining the CDR3 with reference TRBV28 and TRBJ2-7 gives the whole variable domain DVKVTQSSRYLVKRTGEKVFLECVQDMDHENMFWYRQDPGLGLRLIYFSYDVKMKEKGDIPEGYSVSREKKERFSLILESASTNQTSMYLCASSPLSSLDEQYFGPGTRLTVT.